Detailed here is one T cell receptor beta chain. The antigen this receptor binds is unknown. There are no base qualities to consult, and no much larger clone falls within one base. These data originate in a study of cytomegalovirus exposure and HLA in healthy donors (dated by TCRdb to 2016 to 2017). Regarding the research as a whole: An earlier analysis of several hundred of the donors reported over 250 Gb of sequence data and approximately 120 million unique TCR beta sequences obtained from roughly 180 million T cells. An early release that covered around 590 HLA-typed donors contained approximately 300 gigabases of sequencing data and 75 million to 100 million unique TCR sequences. Of the 398 genotyped donors, 75% to 85% were placed in the genetic ancestry cluster associated with self-reported Caucasian donors. The study aimed to test whether cataloging public T cell receptors could reveal signatures of past pathogen exposure. The T cell repertoires of several hundred subjects were profiled by immunosequencing and related to cytomegalovirus serostatus. In addition to the first cohort of around 670 subjects, a separate validation cohort of over 90 different subjects was used. High-throughput TCR immunosequencing, statistical association of individual TCRs with disease status, and machine learning were combined to predict cytomegalovirus infection status. To study patterns of TCR occurrence, a later analysis re-analyzed previously published TCR beta repertoires from several hundred donors and added high-resolution HLA genotyping. In the later analysis, no new phenotypic data were used to find candidate immune exposures; instead, reliance was placed on TCR beta sequences and their occurrence across donors. An earlier analysis of nearly 600 of the donors applied high-throughput TCR beta sequencing to assess whether each TCR beta V gene segment acted as functional or pseudogenic. Donor age, sex, ethnicity and CMV serostatus were compiled together with the repertoire data. A later genetic analysis used genome-wide SNP genotypes for 398 of the 666 donors, treating that subset as a discovery cohort. All discovery cohort repertoires had been generated on a single sequencing platform. Class I and class II HLA loci were covered by the typing at four-digit resolution. Typing coverage varied by locus: roughly 620-640 donors for A, B, C, DRB1 and DQB1; 500 to 550 for DQA1; about 570 for DPA1; roughly 450 for DPB1. Roughly five DR-DQ haplotypes were handled as single units for association and clustering because linkage in the cohort was strong. On average, around 240,000 unique TCR beta nucleotide sequences were sequenced per donor among 398 genotyped donors of the cohort, with around 19% of those sequences being non-productive.

Overall study outcomes, separate from this receptor: Because counts were too low, roughly 17 rarely observed V segments, including chromosome 9 orphons, were left out of the earlier analysis of 587 of the donors. Cytomegalovirus status was reported to be diagnosed by the classifier with high specificity and sensitivity in both the original and validation cohorts. Immune exposure information for the cohort was limited to CMV serostatus. In a later analysis, 15,000 to 20,000 TCR beta sequences were associated with specific HLA alleles at a false discovery rate of 0.05. Because some donors lacked HLA typing at each locus, the association tests relied only on the typed subset. A further reported finding was that TCR beta sequences accurately predicted the HLA-A and HLA-B alleles for most subjects in the first cohort. Assigning TCR associations to individual alleles was difficult when HLA alleles, especially DR and DQ, strongly co-occurred. Compared with equally common non-associated chains, HLA-associated TCR beta chains in a later analysis were more clonally expanded and had lower generation probabilities. The study gave a list of roughly 150 TCR beta chains associated with cytomegalovirus. Correlated functional status among segregating V segments might reflect linkage disequilibrium, but an unknown experimental factor could not be ruled out. A later genetic analysis associated a missense DCLRE1C variant with V-gene and J-gene trimming of TCR beta chains, and an independent cohort replicated the association. The 87-base-pair reads could not distinguish some IMGT-functional V segments, including TRBV6-2 and TRBV6-3, so those segments were excluded. The authors suggested that the approach could potentially be extended to other disease states and immunological phenotypes. The sequencing pipeline was judged likely to have produced a cluster of highly shared sequence variants as a technical artifact. According to a later analysis, most CMV-associated TCR beta chains appeared to be HLA-restricted, and the HLA associations seemed to be driven largely by CMV exposure. A later analysis found that TCR association rates varied across HLA loci, with DRB1 alleles showing the most associated TCRs and HLA-C alleles the fewest. According to a later genetic analysis, donors in an Asian-associated ancestry cluster had fewer N-insertions in productive TCRs than the approximately 610-donor mean. A later analysis reported that several top co-occurrence clusters appeared linked to parvovirus B19, influenza, CMV and Epstein-Barr virus. This cohort had only TCR beta chains sequenced, and the lack of alpha or paired-chain data limited which features could be detected. Three of the identified cytomegalovirus-associated TCR beta chains were confirmed in vitro to be specific for cytomegalovirus antigens. Most TCR sequences were observed very rarely across donors, whereas some public TCRs were present in many individuals. Roughly uniform sequencing depth across donors was assumed in presence/absence analyses, although this assumption may not hold. Broadly in line with IMGT annotations, most TCR beta V segments showed up in productive rearrangements about 87% or about 30% of the time in an earlier analysis of approximately 640 of the donors.

The CDR3 numbers 15 residues from cysteine through phenylalanine. The sequence is cut down to CDR3 DNA, 45 bases in frame from base 1. Cut back by 0 bases and 1 base, the V and J ends lie 8 bases apart. From the germline V gene, CDR1 is SGHRS and CDR2 is YFSETQ. The protocol used for the library was the immunoSEQ multiplex PCR assay. A mixture of 60 forward primers for TCR Vbeta segments and 13 reverse primers for TCR Jbeta segments was used in the multiplex PCR. A multiplex PCR assay on genomic DNA amplified the CDR3 region of rearranged TCR beta genes. On the Illumina HiSeq System, the amplified TCR beta libraries were sequenced as 87-base-pair reads. The paper's data handling went like this. In a later analysis, about 80 million unique TCR beta chains were counted across the approximately 640 repertoires, and roughly 11 million of these chains were shared by at least two donors. To remove PCR and sequencing errors, raw reads were error-corrected and collapsed into unique sequences using a nearest-neighbor algorithm that merged closely related sequences. CDR3 sequences were aligned to IMGT reference sequences to assign V, D and J gene segments. For a sequence to be retained, a match of at least six nucleotides was required to both a V gene segment and a J gene segment. A rearrangement was called productive if the CDR3 had no stop codons and remained in frame with V and J, and every other rearrangement was called non-productive. Following IMGT convention, CDR3 was defined as the stretch from the second conserved V-encoded cysteine up to the conserved J-encoded phenylalanine. The earlier analysis of about 590 of the donors excluded sequences that lacked an unambiguous match to a single V gene segment. An earlier analysis of 550 to 650 of the donors classified V segments as functional when productive rearrangements were above 56.7% and as segregating when the standard deviation between donors was above 5%. To diagnose cytomegalovirus status from the catalog of TCR beta chain sequences, a statistical classification framework was built. A later analysis assigned V and J genes by comparing TCR nucleotide sequences with IMGT/GENE-DB human TR gene sequences. In a later analysis, CDR3 sequences and most-parsimonious VDJ recombination scenarios were assigned using the TCRdist pipeline. In a later analysis, every TCR beta chain was defined by the combination of its CDR3 amino acid sequence and its V-gene family, and reads without a unique V-gene family were dropped. In a later analysis, some 600 highly shared, low-generation-probability nucleotide sequences were removed to address suspected cross-contamination and a sequencing artifact. In a later analysis, a clonal expansion index was calculated for each public chain from normalized within-repertoire ranks of inferred template counts. In a later analysis, generation probabilities were computed using a VDJ recombination model fitted to out-of-frame rearrangements, and the results were checked against IGoR. Hypergeometric tests were used in a later analysis to score TCR-TCR, TCR-HLA and TCR-CMV co-occurrence, with a repertoire-size bias correction applied to the TCR pairs. In a later analysis, false discovery rates were estimated by permuting HLA or CMV assignments 20 times. In a later analysis, co-occurring TCRs were grouped with DBSCAN, and TCRdist sequence similarity was added when clustering was performed within HLA-allele-positive subsets. Repertoires with fewer than 30,000 or more than 120,000 public chains were left out of co-occurrence clustering, as were four to six repertoires with anomalous nucleotide sharing. TCRdb provides this immuneACCESS table in a form limited to in-frame rearrangements. Some clones are lacking; in checked studies, under half of them reflect an unresolved V gene, and why the rest are absent is not known. V, J and clone size are taken as reported in that table, and D and trimming were inferred from the DNA itself. The sample table lists under 150,000 clones, 60% to 85% of them with a count of one. The top ten constitute approximately 1% of the sample.

The cohort consisted of 600 or so healthy bone marrow donors. At the time of sampling, all cohort members were nominally healthy, though unrecorded immune exposures were likely present. The donor was CMV seronegative and belonged to the group of over 300 seronegative cohort members. Each donor provided a peripheral blood sample, and peripheral blood mononuclear cells were used for TCR beta sequencing. The Qiagen DNeasy Blood Extraction Kit was used to extract genomic DNA from the blood cell samples. The specimen sequenced was PBMCs. The sequence was collected from a man aged 18 to 30 in good health and CMV-seronegative. The chain uses TRBV5-1 and TRBJ1-3; a tentative D match to TRBD1 spans 5 bases. In nucleotides, the sequence is TGCGCCAGCAGCTTGGACCAGGGATCTGGAAACACCATATATTTT. Its coded protein is CASSLDQGSGNTIYF.